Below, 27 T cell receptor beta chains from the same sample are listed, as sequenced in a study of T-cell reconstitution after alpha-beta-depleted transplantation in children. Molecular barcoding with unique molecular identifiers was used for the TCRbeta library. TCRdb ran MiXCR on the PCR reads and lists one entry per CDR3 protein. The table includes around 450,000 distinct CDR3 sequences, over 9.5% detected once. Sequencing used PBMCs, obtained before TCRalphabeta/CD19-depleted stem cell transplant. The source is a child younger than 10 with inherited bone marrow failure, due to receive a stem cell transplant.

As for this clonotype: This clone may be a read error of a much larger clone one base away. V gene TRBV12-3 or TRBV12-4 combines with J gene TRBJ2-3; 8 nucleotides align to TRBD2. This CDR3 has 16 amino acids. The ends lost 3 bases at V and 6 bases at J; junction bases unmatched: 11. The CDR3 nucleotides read TGTGCCAGCAGTTTCTTTTCCAGCGGGGGAAGGGATACGCAGTATTTT. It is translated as CASSFFSSGGRDTQYF.

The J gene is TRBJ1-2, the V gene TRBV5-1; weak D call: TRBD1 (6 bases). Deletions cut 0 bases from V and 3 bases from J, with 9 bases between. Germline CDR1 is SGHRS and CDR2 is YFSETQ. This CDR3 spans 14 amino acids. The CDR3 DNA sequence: TGCGCCAGCAGCTTGGGGGGGGGCTACTATGGCTACACCTTC. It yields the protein CASSLGGGYYGYTF.

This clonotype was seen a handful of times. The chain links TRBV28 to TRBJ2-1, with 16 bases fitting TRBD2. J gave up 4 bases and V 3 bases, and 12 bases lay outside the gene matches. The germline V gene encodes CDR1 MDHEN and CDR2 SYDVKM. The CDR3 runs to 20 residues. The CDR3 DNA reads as TGTGCCAGCAGTTTGGGACTAGCGGGAGGGATTACCCGTGGTTACAATGAGCAGTTCTTC. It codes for CASSLGLAGGITRGYNEQFF.

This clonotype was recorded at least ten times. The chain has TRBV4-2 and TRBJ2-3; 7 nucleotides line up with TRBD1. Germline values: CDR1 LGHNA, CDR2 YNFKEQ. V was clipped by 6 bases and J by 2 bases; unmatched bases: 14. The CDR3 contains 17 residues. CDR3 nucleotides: TGTGCCAGCAGGGAAATAACCGGGACAGAAGTCACAGATACGCAGTATTTT. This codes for CASREITGTEVTDTQYF.

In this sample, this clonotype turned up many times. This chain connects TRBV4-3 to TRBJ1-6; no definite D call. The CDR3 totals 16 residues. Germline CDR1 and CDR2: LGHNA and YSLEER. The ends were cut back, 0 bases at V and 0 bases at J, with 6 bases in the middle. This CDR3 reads CASSQDESSYNSPLHF. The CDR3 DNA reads TGCGCCAGCAGCCAAGATGAGAGCTCCTATAATTCACCCCTCCACTTT.

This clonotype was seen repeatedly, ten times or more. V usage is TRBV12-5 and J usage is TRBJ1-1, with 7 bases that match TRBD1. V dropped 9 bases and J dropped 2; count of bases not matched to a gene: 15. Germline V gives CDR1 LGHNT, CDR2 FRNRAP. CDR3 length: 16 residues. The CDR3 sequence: CASLLAPGQANTEAFF. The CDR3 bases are TGTGCTAGCCTTTTGGCCCCTGGACAGGCAAACACTGAAGCTTTCTTT.

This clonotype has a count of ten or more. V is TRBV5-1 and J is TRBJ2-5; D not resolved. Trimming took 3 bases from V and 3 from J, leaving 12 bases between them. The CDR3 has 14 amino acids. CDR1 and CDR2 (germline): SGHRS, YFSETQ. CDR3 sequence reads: CASSSVGVEETQYF. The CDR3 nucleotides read TGCGCCAGCAGCTCTGTAGGCGTGGAAGAGACCCAGTACTTC.

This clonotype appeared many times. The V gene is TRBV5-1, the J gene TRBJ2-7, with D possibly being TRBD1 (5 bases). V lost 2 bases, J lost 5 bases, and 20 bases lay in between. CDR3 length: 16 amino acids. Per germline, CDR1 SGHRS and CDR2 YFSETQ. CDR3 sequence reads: CASSFRSGQGYNEQYF. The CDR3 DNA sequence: TGCGCCAGCAGCTTCCGTTCCGGGCAGGGTTACAACGAGCAGTACTTC.

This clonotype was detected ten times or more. The CDR3 DNA follows: TGTGCCAGCAGCCCTACTAGTATCGCTTTTGGGGAGCAGTACTTC. Amino acid sequence: CASSPTSIAFGEQYF. The chain carries TRBV7-9 and TRBJ2-7; tentatively, D is TRBD2 (5 bases). Germline CDR1 reads SEHNR; CDR2 reads FQNEAQ (reference sequence). The CDR3 totals 15 residues. V dropped 5 bases and J dropped 7 bases, with 21 bases sitting between them.

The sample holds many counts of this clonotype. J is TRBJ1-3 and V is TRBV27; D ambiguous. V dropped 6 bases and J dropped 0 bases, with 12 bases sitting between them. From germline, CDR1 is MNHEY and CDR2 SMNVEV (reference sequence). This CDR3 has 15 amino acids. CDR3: CASSSLPYSGNTIYF. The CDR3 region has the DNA TGTGCCAGCAGCTCTTTGCCATACTCTGGAAACACCATATATTTT.

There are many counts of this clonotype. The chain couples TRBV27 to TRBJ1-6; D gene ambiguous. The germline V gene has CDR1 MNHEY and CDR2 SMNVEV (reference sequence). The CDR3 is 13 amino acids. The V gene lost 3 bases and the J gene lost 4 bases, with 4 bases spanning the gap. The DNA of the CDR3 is TGTGCCAGCAGTTTTCGGTATAATTCACCCCTCCACTTT. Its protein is CASSFRYNSPLHF.

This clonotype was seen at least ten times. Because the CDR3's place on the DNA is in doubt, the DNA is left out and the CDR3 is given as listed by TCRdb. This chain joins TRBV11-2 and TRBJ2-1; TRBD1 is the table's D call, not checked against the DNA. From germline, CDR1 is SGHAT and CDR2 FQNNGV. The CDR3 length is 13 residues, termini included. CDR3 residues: CASSPGWAEGAFF.

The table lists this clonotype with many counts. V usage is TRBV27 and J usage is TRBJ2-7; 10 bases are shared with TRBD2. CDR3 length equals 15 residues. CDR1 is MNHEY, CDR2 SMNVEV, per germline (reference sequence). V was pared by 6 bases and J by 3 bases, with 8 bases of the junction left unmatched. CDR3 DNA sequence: TGTGCCAGCAGACAGGGGACTAGCGCGTACTACGAGCAGTACTTC. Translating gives CASRQGTSAYYEQYF.

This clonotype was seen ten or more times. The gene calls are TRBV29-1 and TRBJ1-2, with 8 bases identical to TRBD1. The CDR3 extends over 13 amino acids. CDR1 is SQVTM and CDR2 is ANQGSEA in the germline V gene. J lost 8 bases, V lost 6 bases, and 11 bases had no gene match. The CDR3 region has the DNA TGCAGCGTGACCTGGGACAGGTTAGACGGCTACACCTTC. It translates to CSVTWDRLDGYTF.

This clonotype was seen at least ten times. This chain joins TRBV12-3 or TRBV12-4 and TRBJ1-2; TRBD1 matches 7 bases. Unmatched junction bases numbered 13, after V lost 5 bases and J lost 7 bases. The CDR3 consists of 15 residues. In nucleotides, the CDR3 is TGTGCCAGCAGTCAAACAGGGGCCCCAGGGGGTGGCTACACCTTC. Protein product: CASSQTGAPGGGYTF.

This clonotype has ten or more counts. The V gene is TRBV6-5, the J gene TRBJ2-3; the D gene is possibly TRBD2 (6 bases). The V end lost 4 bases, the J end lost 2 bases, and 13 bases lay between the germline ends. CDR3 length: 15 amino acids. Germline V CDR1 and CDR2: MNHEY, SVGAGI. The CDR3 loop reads CASSSIREDTDTQYF. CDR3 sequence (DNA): TGTGCCAGCAGTTCCATCAGGGAGGACACAGATACGCAGTATTTT.

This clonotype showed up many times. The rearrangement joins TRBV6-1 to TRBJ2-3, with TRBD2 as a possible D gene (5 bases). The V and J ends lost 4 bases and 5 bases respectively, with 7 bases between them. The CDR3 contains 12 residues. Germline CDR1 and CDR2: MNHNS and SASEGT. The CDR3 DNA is TGTGCCAGCAGTGGACGGGAAGATACGCAGTATTTT. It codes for CASSGREDTQYF.

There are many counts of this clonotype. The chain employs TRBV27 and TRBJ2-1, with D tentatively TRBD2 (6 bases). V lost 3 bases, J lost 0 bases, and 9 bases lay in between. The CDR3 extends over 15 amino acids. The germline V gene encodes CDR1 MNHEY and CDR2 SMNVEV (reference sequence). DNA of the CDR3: TGTGCCAGCAGTTTCCGGGGAGGCTCCTACAATGAGCAGTTCTTC. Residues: CASSFRGGSYNEQFF.

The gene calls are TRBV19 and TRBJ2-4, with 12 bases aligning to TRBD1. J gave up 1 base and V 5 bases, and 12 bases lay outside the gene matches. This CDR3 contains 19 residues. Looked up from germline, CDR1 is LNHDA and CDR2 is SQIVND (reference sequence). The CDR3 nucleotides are TGTGCCAGTAGTCTAACCGGGACAGGGGGCATCGGGGCCAAAAACATTCAGTACTTC. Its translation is CASSLTGTGGIGAKNIQYF.

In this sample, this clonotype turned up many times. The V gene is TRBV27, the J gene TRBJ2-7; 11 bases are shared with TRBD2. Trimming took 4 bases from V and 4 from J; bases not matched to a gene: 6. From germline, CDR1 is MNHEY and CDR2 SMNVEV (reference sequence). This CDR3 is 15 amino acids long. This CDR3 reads CASSSGLAGNYEQYF. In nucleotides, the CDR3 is TGTGCCAGCAGTTCCGGACTAGCGGGCAATTACGAGCAGTACTTC.

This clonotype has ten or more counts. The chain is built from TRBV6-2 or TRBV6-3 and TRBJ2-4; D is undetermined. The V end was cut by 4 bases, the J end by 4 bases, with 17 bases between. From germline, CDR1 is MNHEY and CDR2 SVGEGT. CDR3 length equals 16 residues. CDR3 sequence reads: CASSLSDPRTKNIQYF. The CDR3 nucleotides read TGTGCCAGCAGTTTAAGTGACCCTAGGACGAAAAACATTCAGTACTTC.

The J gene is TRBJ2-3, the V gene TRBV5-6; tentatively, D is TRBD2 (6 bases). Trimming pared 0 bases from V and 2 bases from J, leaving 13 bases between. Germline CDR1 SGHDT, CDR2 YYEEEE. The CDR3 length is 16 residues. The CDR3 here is CASSLGLAEITDTQYF. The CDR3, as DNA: TGTGCCAGCAGCTTGGGATTAGCGGAGATCACAGATACGCAGTATTTT.

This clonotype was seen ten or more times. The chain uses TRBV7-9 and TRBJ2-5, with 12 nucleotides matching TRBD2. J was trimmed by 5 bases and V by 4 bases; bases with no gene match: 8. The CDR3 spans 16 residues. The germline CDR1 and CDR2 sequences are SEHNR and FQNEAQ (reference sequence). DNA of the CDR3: TGTGCCAGCAGCTCAATACTAGCGGGAGGCGGGGAGACCCAGTACTTC. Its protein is CASSSILAGGGETQYF. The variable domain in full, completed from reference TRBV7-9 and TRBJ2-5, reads DTGVSQNPRHKITKRGQNVTFRCDPISEHNRLYWYRQTLGQGPEFLTYFQNEAQLEKSRLLSDRFSAERPKGSFSTLEIQRTEQGDSAMYLCASSSILAGGGETQYFGPGTRLLVL.

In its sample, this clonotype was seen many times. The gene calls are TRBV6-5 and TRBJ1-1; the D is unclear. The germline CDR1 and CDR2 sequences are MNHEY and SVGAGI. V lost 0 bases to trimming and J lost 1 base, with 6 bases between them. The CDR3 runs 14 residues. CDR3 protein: CASSYSAGNTEAFF. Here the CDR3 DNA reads TGTGCCAGCAGTTACTCGGCGGGGAACACTGAAGCTTTCTTT.

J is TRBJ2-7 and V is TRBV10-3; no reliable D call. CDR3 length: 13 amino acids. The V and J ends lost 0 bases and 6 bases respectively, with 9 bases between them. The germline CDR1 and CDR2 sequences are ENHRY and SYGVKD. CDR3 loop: CAISESKAVEQYF. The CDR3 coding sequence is TGTGCCATCAGTGAGTCGAAGGCAGTCGAGCAGTACTTC.

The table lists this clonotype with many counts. The CDR3 loop is CSARRAGRTEAFF. The CDR3 DNA sequence: TGCAGTGCTAGACGGGCAGGGAGGACTGAAGCTTTCTTT. The gene calls are TRBV20-1 and TRBJ1-1; possibly TRBD1 for D (5 bases). The V gene's germline CDR1 is DFQATT and CDR2 SNEGSKA (reference sequence). Between the trimmed V and J ends, which lost 2 bases and 5 bases, there was a span of 12 bases. The CDR3 loop spans 13 amino acids.

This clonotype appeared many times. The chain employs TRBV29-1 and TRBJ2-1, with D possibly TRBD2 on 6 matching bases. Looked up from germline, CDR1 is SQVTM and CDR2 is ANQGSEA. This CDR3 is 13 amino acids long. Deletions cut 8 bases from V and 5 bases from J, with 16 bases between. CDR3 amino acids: CSPIGLANNEQFF. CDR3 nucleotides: TGCAGCCCCATTGGCCTAGCGAACAATGAGCAGTTCTTC.